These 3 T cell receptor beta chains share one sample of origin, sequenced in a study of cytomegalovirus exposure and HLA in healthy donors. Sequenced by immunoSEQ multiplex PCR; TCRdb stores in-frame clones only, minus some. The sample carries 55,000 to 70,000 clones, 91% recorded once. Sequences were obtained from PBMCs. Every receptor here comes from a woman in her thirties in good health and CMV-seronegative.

The CDR3 bases are TGTGCCAGCAGCTTCTCAGGGGGCTTCGGCAATCAGCCCCAGCATTTT. This translates into CASSFSGGFGNQPQHF. The chain has TRBV7-9 and TRBJ1-5, with TRBD1 identical over 8 bases. V lost 3 bases, J lost 2 bases, and 6 bases stayed unmatched. This CDR3 spans 16 amino acids. From germline, CDR1 is SEHNR and CDR2 FQNEAQ (reference sequence).

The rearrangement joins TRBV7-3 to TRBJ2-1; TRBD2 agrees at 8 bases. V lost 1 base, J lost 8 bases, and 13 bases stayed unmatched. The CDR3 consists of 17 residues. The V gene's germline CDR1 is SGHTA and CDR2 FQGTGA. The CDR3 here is CASSLNPSREGGYEQFF. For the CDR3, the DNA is TGTGCCAGCAGCTTAAATCCCTCCCGGGAGGGAGGGTATGAGCAGTTCTTC. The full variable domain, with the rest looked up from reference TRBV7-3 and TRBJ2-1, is GAGVSQTPSNKVTEKGKYVELRCDPISGHTALYWYRQSLGQGPEFLIYFQGTGAADDSGLPNDRFFAVRPEGSVSTLKIQRTERGDSAVYLCASSLNPSREGGYEQFFGPGTRLTVL.

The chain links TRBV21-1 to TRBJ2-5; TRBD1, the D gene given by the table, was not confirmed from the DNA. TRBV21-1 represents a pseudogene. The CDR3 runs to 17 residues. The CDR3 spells CASSKDRQGAYQETQYF. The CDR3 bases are TGTGCCAGCAGCAAAGACAGACAGGGGGCGTACCAAGAGACCCAGTACTTC.